Presented here are 2 T cell receptor beta chains from one specimen sequenced in a study of T cells in Graves' hyperthyroidism and ophthalmopathy. Amplified TCR beta CDR3 regions came from RNA transcripts. HTBI primers were the set used in a first-round RT-PCR of the TCR CDR3. TCRdb analysed the multiplex PCR reads with MiXCR anew, one entry per CDR3 protein. Among about 280,000 distinct CDR3 sequences listed, around a quarter were seen once. Sequencing was performed on blood. These receptors were collected from a man in his forties with Graves' hyperthyroidism that later progressed to Graves' ophthalmopathy.

This clonotype appeared a few times. The CDR3 reads CASSLEGVKRYEQYF. The CDR3 DNA is TGTGCCAGCAGCTTAGAGGGGGTTAAAAGGTACGAGCAGTACTTC. This rearrangement joins TRBV11-2 to TRBJ2-7; either TRBD1 or TRBD2 may supply D (5 bases each). V gave up 0 bases and J gave up 4 bases, with 13 bases separating them. This CDR3 comprises 15 residues. From germline, CDR1 is SGHAT and CDR2 FQNNGV.

There are many counts of this clonotype. V and J are TRBV29-1 and TRBJ2-7; D is uncertain. Between the trimmed V and J ends, which lost 0 bases and 2 bases, there was a span of 5 bases. The germline V gene encodes CDR1 SQVTM and CDR2 ANQGSEA. This CDR3 has 12 residues. The CDR3 DNA sequence: TGCAGCGTTGAAGACACGACCTACGAGCAGTACTTC. Translation: CSVEDTTYEQYF.